The clone carrying this T cell receptor beta chain is deemed medium-sized (0.01 to 0.1%). Its antigen is unknown. TCRdb re-called the reads with MiXCR, one entry per CDR3 protein. The profile shows under 3,500 distinct CDR3 sequences, roughly 8% of them singletons. The data are from a study of type 1 regulatory T cells. Overall study context: T-allo10 is an in vitro-generated, Tr1-enriched CD4 T cell product specific for alloantigen.

There are 16 residues in the CDR3. V was trimmed by 5 bases and J by 6 bases, leaving 21 bases between them. Specimen: cultured T cells, either the whole culture or a sorted T cell fraction (not recorded which). The chain is built from TRBV12-3 or TRBV12-4 and TRBJ2-3; possibly TRBD1 for D (6 bases). The clonotype was recovered from a human donor in good health. CDR3 coding DNA: TGTGCCAGCAGTCGGTTTAAGCAGGGGAAGGGGGATACGCAGTATTTT. It encodes CASSRFKQGKGDTQYF.